This T cell receptor beta chain was observed in a study of response to subunit inactivated influenza vaccine. Broader study findings: Authors suggested few new T cells are recruited by each seasonal influenza vaccination.

TCRdb re-called the RT-PCR reads with MiXCR, one entry per CDR3 protein. The repertoire holds about 830,000 distinct CDR3 sequences, with around a sixth as singletons. A word on this clonotype: Its specificity is unknown.

Germline values: CDR1 DFQATT, CDR2 SNEGSKA (reference sequence). With 4 bases removed from V and 5 bases from J, the gap between germline ends came to 15 bases. The CDR3 contains 14 residues. The chain carries TRBV20-1 and TRBJ1-5; D remains ambiguous. Specimen: PBMCs from blood, collected roughly 5 days after vaccination. The TCR sequence derives from a man aged 50 to 60 who received an inactivated influenza vaccine. CDR3 in amino acids: CSATGNGDYQPQHF. As DNA, the CDR3 is TGCAGTGCTACGGGAAACGGCGACTATCAGCCCCAGCATTTT.